Listed here are 10 T cell receptor beta chains from one sample, sequenced in a study of T cell responses to AZD1222 COVID-19 vaccine. Clones were read by immunoSEQ multiplex PCR, and TCRdb kept only the in-frame ones, dropping some. This sample carries some 110,000 clones, 84% of them seen once, and the ten largest clones take under 10%. The starting material was peripheral blood, obtained on day 0 of AZD1222 vaccination. These receptor sequences come from an adult in good health.

The chain couples TRBV5-1 to TRBJ2-7; D unresolved. The CDR3 has 14 residues. V was pared by 0 bases and J by 4 bases, with 11 bases between. CDR1 SGHRS and CDR2 YFSETQ come from the germline V gene. CDR3 sequence: CASSLEPTTYEQYF. CDR3 coding DNA: TGCGCCAGCAGCTTGGAGCCCACGACTTACGAGCAGTACTTC.

The sample holds a few counts of this clone. V is TRBV11-3 and J is TRBJ2-7; TRBD1 might be the D (6 bases). V was cut by 1 base and J by 3 bases, with 22 bases left in between. The length of the CDR3 is 18 residues. Germline-derived CDR1 and CDR2 are SGHNT and YENEEA. In DNA form, the CDR3 reads TGTGCCAGCAGCTTAGCGAAACTCTGGACAGCCAAACTCTACGAGCAGTACTTC. Its protein product is CASSLAKLWTAKLYEQYF.

This clone was seen only a few times. The chain combines TRBV7-9 with TRBJ1-4; D is unclear. The CDR3 totals 14 residues. Trimming left V 3 bases short and J 0 bases short, with 5 bases between. Germline V gene sequence: CDR1 SEHNR, CDR2 FQNEAQ (reference sequence). CDR3: CASSFQATNEKLFF. The CDR3, as DNA: TGTGCCAGCAGCTTCCAAGCAACTAATGAAAAACTGTTTTTT.

The CDR3 is CASSQLAGGASSPLHF. Written as DNA, the CDR3 is TGTGCCAGCAGCCAACTGGCAGGGGGCGCGAGTTCACCCCTCCACTTT. V gene TRBV3-1 (or the pseudogene TRBV3-2) combines with J gene TRBJ1-6, with TRBD1 matching over 8 bases. Germline CDR1 is LGHDT and CDR2 is YNNKEL (reference sequence). V was clipped by 2 bases and J by 9 bases; unmatched bases: 9. The CDR3 has 16 amino acids.

A single count supports this clone. The chain couples TRBV29-1 to TRBJ1-1; no reliable D call. From germline, CDR1 is SQVTM and CDR2 ANQGSEA. The CDR3 covers 14 residues. V was clipped by 2 bases and J by 3 bases, with 13 bases between them. This CDR3 reads CSVERAGMDTEAFF. CDR3 DNA: TGCAGCGTTGAAAGGGCAGGAATGGACACTGAAGCTTTCTTT.

This chain uses TRBV3-1 (or the pseudogene TRBV3-2) with TRBJ1-2; 8 nucleotides line up with TRBD1. Looked up from germline, CDR1 is LGHDT and CDR2 is YNNKEL (reference sequence). V lost 1 base and J lost 5; bases outside the gene matches: 0. This CDR3 is built from 13 residues. CDR3 sequence (DNA): TGTGCCAGCAGCCAAGGACAGGGGTATGGCTACACCTTC. It translates to CASSQGQGYGYTF.

The rearrangement uses TRBV12-3 or TRBV12-4 and TRBJ1-5; D might be TRBD1 (5 bases). This CDR3 is 13 amino acids long. V shed 7 bases and J shed 6 bases, with 13 bases lying between them. As DNA, the CDR3 is TGTGCCAGCAAAAGGGGTCGGGGTCAGCCCCAGCATTTT. Protein: CASKRGRGQPQHF.

Only one count was recorded for this clone. This sequence joins TRBV6-5 and TRBJ2-3; weak D call: TRBD1 (7 bases). This CDR3 comprises 14 residues. The germline V gene has CDR1 MNHEY and CDR2 SVGAGI. Trimming took 6 bases from V and 1 from J, leaving 11 bases between them. This CDR3 reads CASSRGVRTDTQYF. CDR3 sequence (DNA): TGTGCCAGCAGCAGGGGGGTACGCACAGATACGCAGTATTTT.

This clone was seen once. The chain has TRBV28 and TRBJ2-7; D gene uncertain. CDR3 length: 11 residues. Germline-derived CDR1 and CDR2 are MDHEN and SYDVKM. The CDR3 region is CTTQTPYEQYF. The CDR3 bases are TGTACGACTCAGACCCCTTACGAGCAGTACTTC.

The CDR3 is CASSFSGTVRGEKLFF. As DNA, the CDR3 is TGTGCCAGCAGCTTCTCCGGGACAGTGAGGGGTGAAAAACTGTTTTTT. V and J are TRBV5-8 and TRBJ1-4, with 7 bases that match TRBD1. The germline V gene encodes CDR1 SGHTS and CDR2 YDEGEE. V dropped 2 bases and J dropped 7; count of bases not matched to a gene: 11. The CDR3 has 16 amino acids.